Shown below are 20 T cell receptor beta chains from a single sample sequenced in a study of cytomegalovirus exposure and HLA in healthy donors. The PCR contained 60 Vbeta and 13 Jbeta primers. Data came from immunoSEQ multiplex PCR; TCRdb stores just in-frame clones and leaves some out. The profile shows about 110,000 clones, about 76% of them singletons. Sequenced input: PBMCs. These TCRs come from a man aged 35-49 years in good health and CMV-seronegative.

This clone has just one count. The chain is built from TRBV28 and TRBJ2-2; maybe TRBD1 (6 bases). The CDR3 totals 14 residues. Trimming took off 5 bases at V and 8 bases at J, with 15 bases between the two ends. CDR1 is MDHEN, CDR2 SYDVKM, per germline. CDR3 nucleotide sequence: TGTGCCAGCAGTGAAGGACAGCAGCCGGGGGAGCTGTTTTTT. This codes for CASSEGQQPGELFF.

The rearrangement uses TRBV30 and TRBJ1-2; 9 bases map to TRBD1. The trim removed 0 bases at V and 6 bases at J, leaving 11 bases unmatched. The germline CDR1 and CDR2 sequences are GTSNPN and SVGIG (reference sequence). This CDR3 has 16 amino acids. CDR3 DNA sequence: TGTGCCTGGAGTGTATCCCTGCAGGGACAGGGAAATGGCTACACCTTC. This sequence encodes CAWSVSLQGQGNGYTF.

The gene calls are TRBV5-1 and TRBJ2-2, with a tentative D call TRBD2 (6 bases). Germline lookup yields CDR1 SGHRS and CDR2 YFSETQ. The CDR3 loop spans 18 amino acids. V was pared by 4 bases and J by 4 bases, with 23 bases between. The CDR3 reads CASSKSGPSVLTTGELFF. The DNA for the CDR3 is TGCGCCAGCAGCAAAAGCGGACCTAGCGTCTTGACCACCGGGGAGCTGTTTTTT.

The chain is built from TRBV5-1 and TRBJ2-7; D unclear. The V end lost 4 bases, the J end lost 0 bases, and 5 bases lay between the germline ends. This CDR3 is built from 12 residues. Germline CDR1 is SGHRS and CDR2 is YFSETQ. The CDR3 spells CASSLSSYEQYF. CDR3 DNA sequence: TGCGCCAGCAGCCTCTCCTCCTACGAGCAGTACTTC. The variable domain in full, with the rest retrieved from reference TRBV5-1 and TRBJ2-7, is KAGVTQTPRYLIKTRGQQVTLSCSPISGHRSVSWYQQTPGQGLQFLFEYFSETQRNKGNFPGRFSGRQFSNSRSEMNVSTLELGDSALYLCASSLSSYEQYFGPGTRLTVT.

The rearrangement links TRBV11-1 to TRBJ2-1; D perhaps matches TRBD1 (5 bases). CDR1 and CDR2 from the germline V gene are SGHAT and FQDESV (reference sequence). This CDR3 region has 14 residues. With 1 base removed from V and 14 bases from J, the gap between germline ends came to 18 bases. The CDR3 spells CASSLGGHTGEKFF. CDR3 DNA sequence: TGTGCCAGCAGCTTAGGAGGTCACACAGGAGAAAAGTTCTTC.

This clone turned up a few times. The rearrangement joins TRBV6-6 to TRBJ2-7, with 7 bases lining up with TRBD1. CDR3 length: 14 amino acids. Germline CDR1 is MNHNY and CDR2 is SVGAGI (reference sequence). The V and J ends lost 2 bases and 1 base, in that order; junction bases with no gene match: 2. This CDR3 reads CASSYRDSSYEQYF. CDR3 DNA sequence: TGTGCCAGCAGTTACCGGGACAGTTCCTACGAGCAGTACTTC.

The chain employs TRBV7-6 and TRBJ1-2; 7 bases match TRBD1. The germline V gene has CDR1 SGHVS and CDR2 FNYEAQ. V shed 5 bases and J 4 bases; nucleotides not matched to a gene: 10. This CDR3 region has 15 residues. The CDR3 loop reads CASSPEVTGTYGYTF. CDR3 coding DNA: TGTGCCAGCAGCCCAGAAGTGACAGGGACCTATGGCTACACCTTC.

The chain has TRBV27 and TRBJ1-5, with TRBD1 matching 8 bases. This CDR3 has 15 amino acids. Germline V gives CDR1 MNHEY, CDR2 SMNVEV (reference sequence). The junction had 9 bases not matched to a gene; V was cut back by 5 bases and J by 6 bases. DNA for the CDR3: TGTGCCAGCAGTACCAAGGACAGGGCAGGTCAGCCCCAGCATTTT. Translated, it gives CASSTKDRAGQPQHF.

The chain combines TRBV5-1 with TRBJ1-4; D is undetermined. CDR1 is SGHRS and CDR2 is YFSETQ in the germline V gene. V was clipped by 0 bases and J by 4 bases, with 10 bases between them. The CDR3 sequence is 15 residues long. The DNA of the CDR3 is TGCGCCAGCAGCTTGGCGGACTCTTTTAATGAAAAACTGTTTTTT. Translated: CASSLADSFNEKLFF.

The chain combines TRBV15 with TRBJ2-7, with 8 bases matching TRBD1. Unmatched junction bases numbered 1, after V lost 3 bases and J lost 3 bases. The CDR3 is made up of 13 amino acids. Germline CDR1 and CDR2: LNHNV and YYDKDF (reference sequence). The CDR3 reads CATSRGQDYEQYF. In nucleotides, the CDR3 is TGTGCCACCAGCAGGGGACAGGACTACGAGCAGTACTTC.

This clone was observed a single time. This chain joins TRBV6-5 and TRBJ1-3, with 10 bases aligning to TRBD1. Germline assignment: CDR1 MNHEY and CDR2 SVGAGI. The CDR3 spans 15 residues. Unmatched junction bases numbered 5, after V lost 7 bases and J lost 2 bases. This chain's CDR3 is CASIRDRGPGNTIYF. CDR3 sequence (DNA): TGTGCCAGCATACGCGACAGGGGGCCTGGAAACACCATATATTTT.

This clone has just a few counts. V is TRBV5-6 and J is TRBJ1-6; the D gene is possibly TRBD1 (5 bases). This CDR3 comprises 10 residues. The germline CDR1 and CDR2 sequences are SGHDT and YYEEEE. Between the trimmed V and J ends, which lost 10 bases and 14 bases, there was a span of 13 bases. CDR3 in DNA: TGTGCCTACAGGACCCCCACCCTCCACTTT. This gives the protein CAYRTPTLHF. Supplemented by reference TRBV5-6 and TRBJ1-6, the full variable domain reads DAGVTQSPTHLIKTRGQQVTLRCSPKSGHDTVSWYQQALGQGPQFIFQYYEEEERQRGNFPDRFSGHQFPNYSSELNVNALLLGDSALYLCAYRTPTLHFGNGTRLTVT.

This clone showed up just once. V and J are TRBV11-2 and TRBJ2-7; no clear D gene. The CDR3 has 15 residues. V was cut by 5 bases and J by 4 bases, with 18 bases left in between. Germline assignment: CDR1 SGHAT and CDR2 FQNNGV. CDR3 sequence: CASSPRVRSSYEQYF. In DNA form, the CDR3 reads TGTGCCAGCAGCCCCCGGGTGAGGAGCAGTTACGAGCAGTACTTC.

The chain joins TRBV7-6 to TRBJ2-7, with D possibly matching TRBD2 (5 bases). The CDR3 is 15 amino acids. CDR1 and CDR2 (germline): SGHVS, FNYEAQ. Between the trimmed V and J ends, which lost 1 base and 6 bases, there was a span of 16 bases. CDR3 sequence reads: CASSLEALMAGEQYF. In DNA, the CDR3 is TGTGCCAGCAGCTTAGAAGCCTTAATGGCGGGCGAGCAGTACTTC.

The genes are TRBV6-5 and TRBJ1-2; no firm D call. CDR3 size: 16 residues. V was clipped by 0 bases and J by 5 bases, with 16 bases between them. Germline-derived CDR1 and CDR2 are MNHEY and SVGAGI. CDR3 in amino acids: CASSYSTSSGGYGYTF. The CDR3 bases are TGTGCCAGCAGTTACTCGACTTCGTCAGGAGGATATGGCTACACCTTC.

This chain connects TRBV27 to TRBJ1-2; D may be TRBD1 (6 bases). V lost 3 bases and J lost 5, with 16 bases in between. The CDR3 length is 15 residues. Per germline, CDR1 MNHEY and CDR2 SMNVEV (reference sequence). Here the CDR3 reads CASSLRGHTGYGYTF. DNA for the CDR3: TGTGCCAGCAGTTTGAGGGGACACACCGGTTATGGCTACACCTTC.

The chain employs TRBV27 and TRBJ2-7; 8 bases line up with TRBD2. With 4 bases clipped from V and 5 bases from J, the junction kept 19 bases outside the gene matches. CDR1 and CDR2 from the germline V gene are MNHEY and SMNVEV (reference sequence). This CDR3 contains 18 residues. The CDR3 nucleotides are TGTGCCAGCAGTTCCTCCCTTTCCCTAGCGGGCCTTCTACACGAGCAGTACTTC. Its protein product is CASSSSLSLAGLLHEQYF.

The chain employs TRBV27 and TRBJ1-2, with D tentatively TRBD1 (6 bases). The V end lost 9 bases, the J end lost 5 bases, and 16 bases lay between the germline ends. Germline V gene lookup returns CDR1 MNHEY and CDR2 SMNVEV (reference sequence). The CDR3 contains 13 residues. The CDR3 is CASALDRAYGYTF. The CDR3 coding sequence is TGTGCCAGTGCCCTGGACAGAGCATATGGCTACACCTTC.

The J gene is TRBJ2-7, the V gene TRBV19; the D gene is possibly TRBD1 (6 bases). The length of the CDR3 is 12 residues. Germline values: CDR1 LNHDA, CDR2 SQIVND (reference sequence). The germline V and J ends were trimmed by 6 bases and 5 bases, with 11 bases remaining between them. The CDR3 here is CASRAGDNEQYF. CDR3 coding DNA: TGTGCCAGTAGGGCAGGGGATAACGAGCAGTACTTC.

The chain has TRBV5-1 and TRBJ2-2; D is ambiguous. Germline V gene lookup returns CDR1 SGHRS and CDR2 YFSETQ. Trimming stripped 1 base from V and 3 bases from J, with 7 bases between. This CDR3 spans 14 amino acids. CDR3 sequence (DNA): TGCGCCAGCAGCTTGTCAACTCACACCGGGGAGCTGTTTTTT. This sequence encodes CASSLSTHTGELFF.